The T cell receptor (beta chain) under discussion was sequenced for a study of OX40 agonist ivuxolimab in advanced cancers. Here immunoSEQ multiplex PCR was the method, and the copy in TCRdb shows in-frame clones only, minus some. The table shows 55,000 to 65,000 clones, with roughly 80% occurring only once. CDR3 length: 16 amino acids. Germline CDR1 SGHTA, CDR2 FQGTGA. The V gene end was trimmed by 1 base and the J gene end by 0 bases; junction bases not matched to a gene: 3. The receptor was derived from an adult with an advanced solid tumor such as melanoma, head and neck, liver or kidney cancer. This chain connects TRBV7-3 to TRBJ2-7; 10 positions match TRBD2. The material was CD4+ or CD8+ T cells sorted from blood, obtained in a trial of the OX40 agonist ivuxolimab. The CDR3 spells CASSLNPSGSSYEQYF. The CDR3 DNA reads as TGTGCCAGCAGCTTAAACCCTAGCGGGAGCTCCTACGAGCAGTACTTC.